This T cell receptor beta chain is drawn from a study of metastatic and nonmetastatic thyroid tumors. The CDR3 sequence is 15 residues long. With 6 bases clipped from V and 4 bases from J, the junction kept 7 bases outside the gene matches. The V gene's germline CDR1 is MNHEY and CDR2 SVGEGT. Using MiXCR, TCRdb reanalyzed the PCR reads. Of some 21,000 clones listed, around 16% were seen once; the top ten hold 20% to 25%. Thyroid surgery had not been preceded by any treatment in any patient. This clone was seen ten or more times. The sequence was collected from a male donor with papillary thyroid cancer or a benign thyroid nodule (not recorded which). Some clones in this sample may be carry-over from other donors' samples. This sequence joins TRBV6-2 or TRBV6-3 and TRBJ1-2; 11 positions match TRBD1. What was sequenced was blood. CDR3 coding DNA: TGTGCCAGCAGGCGGGGACAGGGGGAACTCTATGGCTACACCTTC. Its translation: CASRRGQGELYGYTF.